The 17 T cell receptor beta chains listed next were all sequenced from one sample in a study of blood T cell repertoires in COVID-19. The repertoire was sequenced with immunoSEQ multiplex PCR; TCRdb's copy has only in-frame clones and lacks some. The sample lists around 150,000 clones, around 80% seen once, with 16% in the top ten. Sequencing was done on a sample of peripheral blood. All receptors come from a man aged 50 to 60 with acute or convalescent COVID-19.

The table lists this clone with a count of one. The V call is TRBV9, the J call TRBJ2-7; possible D gene TRBD2, 7 bases. V was clipped by 1 base and J by 0 bases, with 8 bases between them. Per the germline V gene, CDR1 is SGDLS and CDR2 is YYNGEE. The CDR3 runs 14 residues. CDR3 nucleotides: TGTGCCAGCAGCGTACGGGGGGCCTCCTACGAGCAGTACTTC. Protein: CASSVRGASYEQYF.

A single count supports this clone. The CDR3 DNA sequence: TGCGCCAGCCAGGGACAGCCAGGCGACGAGCAGTACTTC. Amino acids: CASQGQPGDEQYF. J is TRBJ2-7 and V is TRBV10-1, with TRBD1 identical over 7 bases. The CDR3 runs 13 residues. The germline V gene has CDR1 WNHNN and CDR2 SYGVQD (reference sequence). Germline trimming cut 8 bases from V and 5 bases from J; bases unmatched to any gene: 9.

This clone has a single count. The rearrangement uses TRBV5-4 and TRBJ2-3; 12 nucleotides line up with TRBD2. CDR1 is SGHNT, CDR2 YYREEE, per germline (reference sequence). The V and J ends lost 4 bases and 3 bases, in that order; junction bases with no gene match: 3. This CDR3 region has 15 residues. The CDR3 DNA follows: TGTGCCAGCAGCCTAGCGGGGGGGGAAACAGATACGCAGTATTTT. It encodes CASSLAGGETDTQYF.

This clone was seen once. This sequence joins TRBV7-7 and TRBJ1-5; D perhaps matches TRBD1 (5 bases). Trimming took off 5 bases at V and 5 bases at J, with 19 bases between the two ends. This CDR3 comprises 16 residues. The germline V gene has CDR1 SSHAT and CDR2 FNYEAQ (reference sequence). CDR3 loop: CASSPQAGLSDQPQHF. CDR3 DNA sequence: TGTGCCAGCAGCCCACAAGCAGGGCTGAGCGATCAGCCCCAGCATTTT.

This chain connects TRBV10-3 to TRBJ2-7; 9 bases line up with TRBD1. The length of the CDR3 is 13 residues. The J segment lost 7 bases and the V segment lost 5 bases, leaving 6 bases of the junction unmatched. The germline V gene has CDR1 ENHRY and CDR2 SYGVKD. CDR3 nucleotides: TGTGCCATCAGTTCCGGGACAGGGCTTGAGCAGTACTTC. Its translation is CAISSGTGLEQYF.

This clone was seen just once. This chain links TRBV9 with TRBJ2-3, with TRBD2 matching 8 bases. The CDR3 covers 14 residues. Germline values: CDR1 SGDLS, CDR2 YYNGEE. V trimming: 3 bases; J trimming: 4 bases; junction bases outside the gene matches: 4. The CDR3 here is CASSGSGGADTQYF. The CDR3 coding sequence is TGTGCCAGCAGCGGGAGCGGGGGTGCAGATACGCAGTATTTT.

The rearrangement uses TRBV4-2 and TRBJ1-2, with 9 bases fitting TRBD1. The CDR3 totals 14 residues. V was pared by 0 bases and J by 9 bases, with 5 bases of the junction left unmatched. Germline V gene lookup returns CDR1 LGHNA and CDR2 YNFKEQ. CDR3 DNA sequence: TGTGCCAGCAGCCAAGATTGGACAGGGGAGAGCTACACCTTC. Translated: CASSQDWTGESYTF.

The genes are TRBV30 and TRBJ2-5; a possible D gene is TRBD1 (6 bases). This CDR3 spans 14 amino acids. The ends were cut back, 5 bases at V and 5 bases at J, with 18 bases in the middle. Germline lookup yields CDR1 GTSNPN and CDR2 SVGIG (reference sequence). CDR3 bases: TGTGCCTGGGGAACCCCTCACAGGGATGAGACCCAGTACTTC. This codes for CAWGTPHRDETQYF.

The chain uses TRBV5-1 and TRBJ2-2; TRBD2 matches 7 bases. Trimming cost V 4 bases and J 4 bases; bases outside gene matches: 4. Germline values: CDR1 SGHRS, CDR2 YFSETQ. CDR3 length: 14 residues. The CDR3 here is CASSGTTPTGELFF. The CDR3 DNA follows: TGCGCCAGCAGCGGGACTACACCCACCGGGGAGCTGTTTTTT.

This clone was recorded a few times. The chain joins TRBV12-3 or TRBV12-4 to TRBJ2-2; no clear D gene. The germline V and J ends were trimmed by 5 bases and 7 bases, with 11 bases remaining between them. The CDR3 has 13 amino acids. DNA of the CDR3: TGTGCCAGCAGTCCCGGGTCGTACGGGGAGCTGTTTTTT. This gives the protein CASSPGSYGELFF.

The chain recombines TRBV5-1 with TRBJ2-1, with 9 bases identical to TRBD1. This CDR3 contains 16 residues. The V gene's germline CDR1 is SGHRS and CDR2 YFSETQ. J lost 6 bases, V lost 4 bases, and 11 bases had no gene match. The CDR3, as DNA: TGCGCCAGCAGCCTCTACCCCCCGGGACAGGGCAATGAGCAGTTCTTC. Translated, it gives CASSLYPPGQGNEQFF.

The sample holds a few counts of this clone. The rearrangement uses TRBV5-1 and TRBJ1-2; D is possibly TRBD1 (5 bases). The V and J ends lost 4 bases and 0 bases respectively, with 19 bases between them. CDR1 SGHRS and CDR2 YFSETQ come from the germline V gene. The CDR3 sequence is 17 residues long. CDR3 bases: TGCGCCAGCAGCAAAGATTCAACCGGGGGTACTAACTATGGCTACACCTTC. Encoded protein: CASSKDSTGGTNYGYTF.

This chain connects TRBV19 to TRBJ1-6, with D perhaps matching TRBD1 (6 bases). The germline gives CDR1 LNHDA, CDR2 SQIVND (reference sequence). The CDR3 has 14 residues. Trimming took 3 bases from V and 5 from J, leaving 8 bases between them. The DNA for the CDR3 is TGTGCCAGTAGTATCAGGGGCGATAATTCACCCCTCCACTTT. Amino acids: CASSIRGDNSPLHF.

This chain uses TRBV5-4 with TRBJ2-5, with 7 bases identical to TRBD1. Germline lookup yields CDR1 SGHNT and CDR2 YYREEE (reference sequence). V was clipped by 0 bases and J by 4 bases; unmatched bases: 3. The CDR3 sequence is 14 residues long. This CDR3 reads CASSLEGGTETQYF. CDR3 coding DNA: TGTGCCAGCAGCTTGGAAGGGGGCACAGAGACCCAGTACTTC.

As for this clone: This same CDR3 is encoded by further DNA sequences in the sample. This chain links TRBV12-3 or TRBV12-4 with TRBJ1-5, with D unclear. Trimming removed 3 bases from V and 0 bases from J, with 3 bases in between. The CDR3 has 13 amino acids. The CDR3 DNA is TGTGCCAGCAGTTTTAATAGCAATCAGCCCCAGCATTTT. Translated, it gives CASSFNSNQPQHF.

The chain joins TRBV13 to TRBJ2-3, with TRBD2 matching over 13 bases. The J segment lost 2 bases and the V segment lost 1 base, leaving 3 bases of the junction unmatched. The CDR3 totals 17 residues. CDR1 and CDR2 from the germline V gene are PRHDT and FYEKMQ (reference sequence). The CDR3 is CASSLVGLAGPTDTQYF. The CDR3 DNA sequence: TGTGCCAGCAGCTTAGTGGGACTAGCGGGGCCCACAGATACGCAGTATTTT.

The rearrangement links TRBV5-6 to TRBJ1-1; a possible D gene is TRBD1 (5 bases). Germline CDR1 reads SGHDT; CDR2 reads YYEEEE. This CDR3 contains 14 residues. Trimming removed 0 bases from V and 0 bases from J, with 6 bases in between. The CDR3 loop reads CASSLDRMNTEAFF. The DNA for the CDR3 is TGTGCCAGCAGCTTGGACAGGATGAACACTGAAGCTTTCTTT.